The clone carrying this TCR beta chain was counted ten times or more. Its cognate antigen is unknown. The source of the sample is a study of identical twins. The germline V gene encodes CDR1 SGHVS and CDR2 FQNEAQ. This CDR3 contains 16 residues. Trimming pared 3 bases from V and 8 bases from J, leaving 19 bases between. TCRdb re-analysed the 5' RACE reads in MiXCR, keeping a single row per CDR3 protein. This sample has under 300,000 distinct CDR3 sequences; 6% to 7% occur once, and the top ten carry 14% to 15%. Study outcomes and limitations: Zero-insertion results could be subject to partial confounding by invariant MAIT and iNKT cells.

The same specimen was also included in a second study, on T cells expressing NK-cell markers. That work states: Most of the eight sequenced donors tested HCMV-seropositive; one tested seronegative. These clonotypes also led the CD3+CD56-NKG2C+ fraction in a handful of donors.

V is TRBV7-8 and J is TRBJ1-4; possibly TRBD1 for D (6 bases). The sequence was collected from a woman between 18 and 29 years old in good health. The sequenced material came from CD8+ T cells sorted from blood. This CDR3 is CASSFYPTGRWEKLFF. In DNA form, the CDR3 reads TGTGCCAGCAGCTTCTACCCGACAGGCCGTTGGGAAAAACTGTTTTTT.